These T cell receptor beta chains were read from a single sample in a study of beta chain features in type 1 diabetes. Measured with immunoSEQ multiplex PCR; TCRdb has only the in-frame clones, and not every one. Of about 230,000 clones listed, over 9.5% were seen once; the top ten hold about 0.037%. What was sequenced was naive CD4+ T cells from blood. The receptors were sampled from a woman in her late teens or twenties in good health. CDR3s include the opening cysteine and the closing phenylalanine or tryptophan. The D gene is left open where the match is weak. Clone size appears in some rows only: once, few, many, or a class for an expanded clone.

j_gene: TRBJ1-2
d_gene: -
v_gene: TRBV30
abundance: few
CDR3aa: CAWAGYGYTF
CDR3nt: TGTGCCTGGGCAGGGTATGGCTACACCTTC

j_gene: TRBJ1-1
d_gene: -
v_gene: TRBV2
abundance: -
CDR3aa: CASSAILTYTEAFF
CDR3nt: TGTGCCAGCAGCGCGATATTGACTTACACTGAAGCTTTCTTT

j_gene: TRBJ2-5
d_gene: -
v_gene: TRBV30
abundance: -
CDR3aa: CAWSVLGRLGETQYF
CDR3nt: TGTGCCTGGAGTGTACTGGGTCGCCTCGGGGAGACCCAGTACTTC

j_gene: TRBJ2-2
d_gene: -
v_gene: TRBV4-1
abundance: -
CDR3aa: CASSHAGTQNTGELFF
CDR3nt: TGCGCCAGCAGCCATGCCGGGACACAAAACACCGGGGAGCTGTTTTTT

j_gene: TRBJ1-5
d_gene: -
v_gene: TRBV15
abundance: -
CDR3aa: CATSPAQGNPQHF
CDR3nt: TGTGCCACCAGCCCGGCCCAGGGCAATCCTCAGCATTTT

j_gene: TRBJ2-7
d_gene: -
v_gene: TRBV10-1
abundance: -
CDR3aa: CASRPDSVWEQYF
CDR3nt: TGCGCCAGCAGACCGGACAGCGTCTGGGAGCAGTACTTC

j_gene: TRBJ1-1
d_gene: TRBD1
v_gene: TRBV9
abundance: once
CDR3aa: CASRLTGDTEAFF
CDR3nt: TGTGCCAGCAGATTAACAGGGGATACTGAAGCTTTCTTT

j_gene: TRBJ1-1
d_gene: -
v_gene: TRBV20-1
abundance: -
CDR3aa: CSGIGDTEAFF
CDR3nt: TGCAGTGGTATCGGGGACACTGAAGCTTTCTTT

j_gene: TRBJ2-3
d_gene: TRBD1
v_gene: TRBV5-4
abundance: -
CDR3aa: CASSSSTGGDTQYF
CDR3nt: TGTGCCAGCAGCTCCTCGACAGGGGGAGATACGCAGTATTTT

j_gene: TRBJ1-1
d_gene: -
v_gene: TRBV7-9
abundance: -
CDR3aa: CASSLGGANTEAFF
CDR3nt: TGTGCCAGCAGCTTGGGGGGAGCGAACACTGAAGCTTTCTTT

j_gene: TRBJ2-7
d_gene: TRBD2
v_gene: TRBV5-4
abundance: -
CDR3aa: CASSLSGGASDEQYF
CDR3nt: TGTGCCAGCAGCCTTAGCGGGGGGGCCTCTGACGAGCAGTACTTC

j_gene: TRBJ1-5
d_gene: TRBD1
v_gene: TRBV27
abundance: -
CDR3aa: CASSSRPGTGIQPQHF
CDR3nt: TGTGCCAGCAGTTCCAGACCCGGGACAGGGATTCAGCCCCAGCATTTT

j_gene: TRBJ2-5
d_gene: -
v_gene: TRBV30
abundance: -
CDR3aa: CAWSIPPTGGETQYF
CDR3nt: TGTGCCTGGAGTATTCCACCTACCGGGGGTGAGACCCAGTACTTC

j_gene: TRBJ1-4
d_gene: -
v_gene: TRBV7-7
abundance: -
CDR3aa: CASRQALGEKLFF
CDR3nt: TGTGCCAGCCGACAGGCACTGGGAGAAAAACTGTTTTTT

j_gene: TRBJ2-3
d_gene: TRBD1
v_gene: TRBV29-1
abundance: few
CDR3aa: CSVARTGRTDTQYF
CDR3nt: TGCAGCGTTGCCCGGACAGGGAGGACAGATACGCAGTATTTT

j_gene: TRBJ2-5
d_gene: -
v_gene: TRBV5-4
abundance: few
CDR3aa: CASSLGTGETQYF
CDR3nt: TGTGCCAGCAGCTTGGGAACTGGAGAGACCCAGTACTTC

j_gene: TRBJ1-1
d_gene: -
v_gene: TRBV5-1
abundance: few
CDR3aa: CASSLWESRSEAFF
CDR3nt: TGCGCCAGCAGCTTGTGGGAGTCTAGGTCTGAAGCTTTCTTT

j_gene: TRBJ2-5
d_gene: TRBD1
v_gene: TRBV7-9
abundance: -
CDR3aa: CASSSKTGASETQYF
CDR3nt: TGTGCCAGCAGCTCGAAGACAGGGGCATCGGAGACCCAGTACTTC

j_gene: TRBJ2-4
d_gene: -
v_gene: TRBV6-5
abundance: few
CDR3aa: CASSYGPPANIQYF
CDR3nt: TGTGCCAGCAGTTACGGGCCCCCAGCCAACATTCAGTACTTC

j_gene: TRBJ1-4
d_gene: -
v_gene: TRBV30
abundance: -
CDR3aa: CASQGLGEKLFF
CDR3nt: TGTGCCTCTCAGGGACTAGGTGAAAAACTGTTTTTT

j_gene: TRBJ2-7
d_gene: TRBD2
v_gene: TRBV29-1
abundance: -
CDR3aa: CSVPGGGNGEQYF
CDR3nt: TGCAGCGTGCCTGGGGGGGGGAACGGCGAGCAGTACTTC

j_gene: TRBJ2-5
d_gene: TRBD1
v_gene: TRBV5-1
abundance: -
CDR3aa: CASSMGQGQETQYF
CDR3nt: TGCGCCAGCAGCATGGGACAGGGCCAAGAGACCCAGTACTTC

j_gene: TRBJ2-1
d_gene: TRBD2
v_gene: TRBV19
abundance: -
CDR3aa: CASARGSSYNEQFF
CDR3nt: TGTGCCAGTGCGCGGGGGAGCTCCTACAATGAGCAGTTCTTC

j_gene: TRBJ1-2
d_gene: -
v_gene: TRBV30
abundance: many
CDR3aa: CAWQGGYGYTF
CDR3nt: TGTGCCTGGCAGGGTGGCTATGGCTACACCTTC

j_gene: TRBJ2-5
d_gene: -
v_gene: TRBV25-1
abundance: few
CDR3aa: CASGSSRQQETQYF
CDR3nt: TGTGCCAGTGGGAGTTCCCGCCAGCAAGAGACCCAGTACTTC

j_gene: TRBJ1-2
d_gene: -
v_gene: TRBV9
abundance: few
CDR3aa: CASSAQGSYGYTF
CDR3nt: TGTGCCAGCAGCGCTCAGGGGTCCTATGGCTACACCTTC

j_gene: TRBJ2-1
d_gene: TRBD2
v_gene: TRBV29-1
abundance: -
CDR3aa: CSGGLANNEQFF
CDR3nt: TGCAGCGGGGGACTAGCGAACAATGAGCAGTTCTTC

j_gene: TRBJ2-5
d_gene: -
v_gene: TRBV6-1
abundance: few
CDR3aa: CASSTQGGAQETQYF
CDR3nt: TGTGCCAGCAGTACCCAAGGGGGGGCCCAAGAGACCCAGTACTTC

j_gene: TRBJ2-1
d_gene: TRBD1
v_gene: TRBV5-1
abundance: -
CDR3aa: CASSHAKGRVTGQYNEQFF
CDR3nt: TGCGCCAGCAGCCATGCGAAGGGTCGTGTTACGGGACAGTACAATGAGCAGTTCTTC

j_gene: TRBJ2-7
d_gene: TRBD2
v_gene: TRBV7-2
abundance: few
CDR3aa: CASSLRAGGPYEQYF
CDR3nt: TGTGCCAGCAGCTTAAGAGCGGGAGGGCCCTACGAGCAGTACTTC

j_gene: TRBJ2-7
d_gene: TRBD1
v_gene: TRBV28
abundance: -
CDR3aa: CASRYGQGKGYEQYF
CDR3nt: TGTGCCAGCAGATATGGACAGGGAAAGGGTTACGAGCAGTACTTC

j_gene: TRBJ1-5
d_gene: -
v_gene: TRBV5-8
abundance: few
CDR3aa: CASSRRGGATQPQHF
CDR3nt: TGTGCCAGCAGCCGCCGAGGAGGGGCAACTCAGCCCCAGCATTTT

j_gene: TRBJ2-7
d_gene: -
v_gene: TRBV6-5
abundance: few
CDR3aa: CASRRGYEQYF
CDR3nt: TGTGCCAGCAGACGGGGGTACGAGCAGTACTTC

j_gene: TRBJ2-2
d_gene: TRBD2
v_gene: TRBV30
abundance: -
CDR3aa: CAWSGGGTGELFF
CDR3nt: TGTGCCTGGAGTGGCGGGGGGACCGGGGAGCTGTTTTTT

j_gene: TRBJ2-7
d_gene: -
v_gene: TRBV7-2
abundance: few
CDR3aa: CASSFRLAYEQYF
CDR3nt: TGTGCCAGCAGCTTTCGACTAGCCTACGAGCAGTACTTC

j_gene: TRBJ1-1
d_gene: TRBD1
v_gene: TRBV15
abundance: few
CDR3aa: CATSRLTGGYTEAFF
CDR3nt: TGTGCCACCAGCAGACTCACAGGGGGCTACACTGAAGCTTTCTTT

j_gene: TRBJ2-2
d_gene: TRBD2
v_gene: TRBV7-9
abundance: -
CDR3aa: CASSPGLAGNTGELFF
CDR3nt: TGTGCCAGCAGCCCAGGACTAGCGGGAAACACCGGGGAGCTGTTTTTT

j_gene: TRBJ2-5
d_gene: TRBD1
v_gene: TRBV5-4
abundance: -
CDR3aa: CASSAGTGSPSQETQYF
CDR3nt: TGTGCCAGCAGTGCCGGGACAGGGTCCCCAAGCCAAGAGACCCAGTACTTC